A single sample is the source of the 18 T cell receptor beta chains below, sequenced in a study of blood T cell repertoires in COVID-19. The method was immunoSEQ multiplex PCR; TCRdb's version includes in-frame clones alone and lacks a portion of them. The sample lists 250,000 or so clones, approximately 88% occurring once. Sequenced: peripheral blood. These TCRs come from a woman in her twenties or thirties with COVID-19, enrolled during active disease.

This chain uses TRBV6-6 with TRBJ2-7; 9 bases line up with TRBD1. Per the germline V gene, CDR1 is MNHNY and CDR2 is SVGAGI (reference sequence). Germline trimming cut 6 bases from V and 11 bases from J; bases unmatched to any gene: 8. There are 12 residues in the CDR3. The CDR3 spells CASSPVGDREYF. In DNA form, the CDR3 reads TGTGCCAGCAGCCCCGTTGGGGACAGGGAGTACTTC.

The chain is built from TRBV19 and TRBJ2-3; tentatively, D is TRBD2 (6 bases). Germline-derived CDR1 and CDR2 are LNHDA and SQIVND (reference sequence). With 4 bases removed from V and 0 bases from J, the gap between germline ends came to 17 bases. The CDR3 has 17 amino acids. The CDR3 loop is CASSTPPWGDSTDTQYF. The CDR3 bases are TGTGCCAGTAGTACCCCCCCGTGGGGGGATAGCACAGATACGCAGTATTTT.

This sequence joins TRBV18 and TRBJ1-6, with 7 positions matching TRBD1. The V gene's germline CDR1 is KGHSH and CDR2 LQKENI. With V trimmed by 3 bases and J by 5 bases, 7 bases remained unmatched. The CDR3 consists of 16 residues. CDR3 nucleotide sequence: TGTGCCAGCTCACCCACTAGGGACAGAGATAATTCACCCCTCCACTTT. It yields the protein CASSPTRDRDNSPLHF.

This chain connects TRBV19 to TRBJ1-5; 8 bases align to TRBD1. V gave up 6 bases and J gave up 0 bases; unmatched junction bases: 10. This CDR3 region has 17 residues. CDR1 is LNHDA, CDR2 SQIVND, per germline (reference sequence). The CDR3 region is CASRPGQGIYSNQPQHF. The CDR3 region has the DNA TGTGCCAGTAGGCCCGGACAGGGTATCTATAGCAATCAGCCCCAGCATTTT.

The chain carries TRBV4-3 and TRBJ2-2; 9 bases are a match to TRBD2. The CDR3 contains 14 residues. Germline V gene lookup returns CDR1 LGHNA and CDR2 YSLEER. Trimming took 4 bases from V and 6 from J; bases not matched to a gene: 3. The CDR3 DNA follows: TGCGCCAGCAGCCTCGCGGGAGGGGCCGGGGAGCTGTTTTTT. It specifies CASSLAGGAGELFF.

This clone occurred many times. The chain recombines TRBV5-1 with TRBJ1-2; 8 bases are shared with TRBD1. J was trimmed by 0 bases and V by 4 bases; bases with no gene match: 11. CDR1 is SGHRS, CDR2 YFSETQ, per germline. The CDR3 consists of 17 residues. This CDR3 reads CASSPRGQEPANYGYTF. The DNA of the CDR3 is TGCGCCAGCAGCCCGAGGGGACAGGAGCCAGCTAACTATGGCTACACCTTC.

V usage is TRBV10-3 and J usage is TRBJ2-1; 10 bases match TRBD2. The germline gives CDR1 ENHRY, CDR2 SYGVKD. V trimming: 3 bases; J trimming: 5 bases; junction bases outside the gene matches: 4. This CDR3 is built from 15 residues. CDR3 sequence reads: CAISDGLAGDNEQFF. CDR3 coding DNA: TGTGCCATCAGTGACGGGCTAGCGGGAGACAATGAGCAGTTCTTC.

The chain is built from TRBV13 and TRBJ2-1, with D possibly matching TRBD2 (6 bases). The CDR3 runs to 14 residues. The germline gives CDR1 PRHDT, CDR2 FYEKMQ (reference sequence). Trimming pared 4 bases from V and 1 base from J, leaving 8 bases between. The CDR3 loop is CASSSGTSYNEQFF. CDR3 coding DNA: TGTGCCAGCAGCTCCGGGACTTCCTACAATGAGCAGTTCTTC.

The genes are TRBV27 and TRBJ2-3; 7 positions match TRBD2. The length of the CDR3 is 18 residues. Trimming cost V 0 bases and J 5 bases; bases outside gene matches: 14. Germline V CDR1 and CDR2: MNHEY, SMNVEV (reference sequence). This chain's CDR3 is CASSLSNMGGASQDTQYF. CDR3 DNA sequence: TGTGCCAGCAGTTTATCCAATATGGGAGGGGCTTCTCAAGATACGCAGTATTTT.

This clone showed up just once. The genes are TRBV21-1 and TRBJ2-3; TRBD2, the table's D call, was not compared with the DNA. TRBV21-1 is designated a pseudogene. The CDR3 loop spans 14 amino acids. Here the CDR3 reads CASSVQRLADTQYF. As DNA, the CDR3 is TGTGCCAGCAGTGTCCAGCGGCTGGCAGATACGCAGTATTTT.

Remarks on this clone: Relative to the germline gene, one junction end is altered; a read error may explain this. The J gene is TRBJ2-1, the V gene TRBV7-7, with D possibly being TRBD1 (5 bases). CDR1 and CDR2 from the germline V gene are SSHAT and FNYEAQ (reference sequence). The CDR3 length is 13 residues. CDR3 sequence reads: CASSSDSHNEQFF. The CDR3 DNA reads as TGTGCTAGCAGCTCAGACAGTCACAATGAGCAGTTCTTC.

The rearrangement uses TRBV7-6 and TRBJ2-2; TRBD1 matches at 10 bases. Germline lookup yields CDR1 SGHVS and CDR2 FNYEAQ. Unmatched junction bases numbered 3, after V lost 0 bases and J lost 5 bases. This CDR3 has 16 residues. CDR3 DNA: TGTGCCAGCAGCTTAGCAGGGGACAGGGGAACCGGGGAGCTGTTTTTT. Translated, it gives CASSLAGDRGTGELFF.

The chain is built from TRBV15 and TRBJ2-3; D is possibly TRBD2 (7 bases). Germline CDR1 reads LNHNV; CDR2 reads YYDKDF (reference sequence). Trimming took off 0 bases at V and 5 bases at J, with 15 bases between the two ends. The CDR3 is 16 amino acids. CDR3 sequence: CATSRDGGAPEDTQYF. As DNA, the CDR3 is TGTGCCACCAGCAGAGATGGGGGGGCCCCTGAAGATACGCAGTATTTT. Full variable domain (outside the CDR3, taken from reference TRBV15 and TRBJ2-3): DAMVIQNPRYQVTQFGKPVTLSCSQTLNHNVMYWYQQKSSQAPKLLFHYYDKDFNNEADTPDNFQSRRPNTSFCFLDIRSPGLGDTAMYLCATSRDGGAPEDTQYFGPGTRLTVL.

The chain combines TRBV5-6 with TRBJ1-2, with no clear D. The CDR3 extends over 14 amino acids. The germline CDR1 and CDR2 sequences are SGHDT and YYEEEE. The V gene lost 0 bases and the J gene lost 4 bases, with 10 bases spanning the gap. DNA for the CDR3: TGTGCCAGCAGCTTGGGACGGGGAAGCTATGGCTACACCTTC. It is translated as CASSLGRGSYGYTF.

The rearrangement joins TRBV19 to TRBJ2-1; D is perhaps TRBD2 (5 bases). Between the trimmed V and J ends, which lost 1 base and 6 bases, there was a span of 13 bases. Per germline, CDR1 LNHDA and CDR2 SQIVND (reference sequence). This CDR3 is built from 15 residues. The CDR3 sequence: CASSIGGSPGNEQFF. The DNA of the CDR3 is TGTGCCAGTAGTATAGGAGGGTCTCCTGGCAATGAGCAGTTCTTC.

The chain is built from TRBV5-4 and TRBJ2-1, with 12 positions matching TRBD2. This CDR3 has 17 amino acids. The V gene end was trimmed by 4 bases and the J gene end by 1 base; junction bases not matched to a gene: 6. CDR1 and CDR2 from the germline V gene are SGHNT and YYREEE (reference sequence). CDR3 bases: TGTGCCAGCAGCCCGGGACTAGCGGGTCCTTCCTACAATGAGCAGTTCTTC. Translation gives CASSPGLAGPSYNEQFF.

The CDR3 here is CAWGTGQGNTEAFF. The CDR3 DNA sequence: TGTGCCTGGGGTACGGGACAGGGGAACACTGAAGCTTTCTTT. V and J are TRBV30 and TRBJ1-1; 9 bases line up with TRBD1. Germline assignment: CDR1 GTSNPN and CDR2 SVGIG (reference sequence). J lost 1 base, V lost 5 bases, and 5 bases had no gene match. The CDR3 runs 14 residues.

The chain couples TRBV7-9 to TRBJ1-1; D remains unclear. Germline-derived CDR1 and CDR2 are SEHNR and FQNEAQ (reference sequence). The CDR3 loop spans 13 amino acids. Trimming removed 8 bases from V and 1 base from J, with 11 bases in between. CDR3 amino acids: CASATEANTEAFF. The CDR3 bases are TGTGCCAGCGCGACTGAGGCGAACACTGAAGCTTTCTTT.